A single sample is the source of the 32 T cell receptor beta chains below, sequenced in a study of somatic mutations in cytotoxic T cells in rheumatoid arthritis. The repertoire was sequenced with immunoSEQ multiplex PCR; TCRdb's copy has only in-frame clones and lacks some. The sample includes some 30,000 clones, about 87% of them seen just once. The sample was CD8+ T cells sorted from blood. All receptors derive from an adult with rheumatoid arthritis.

The J gene is TRBJ2-7, the V gene TRBV11-2; D gene uncertain. The V and J ends lost 4 bases and 2 bases respectively, with 3 bases between them. Germline V gives CDR1 SGHAT, CDR2 FQNNGV. The CDR3 has 11 amino acids. The CDR3 is CASSSTYEQYF. The CDR3 bases are TGTGCCAGCAGCTCCACCTACGAGCAGTACTTC. Based on the CDR3 plus reference TRBV11-2 and TRBJ2-7, the full variable domain is EAGVAQSPRYKIIEKRQSVAFWCNPISGHATLYWYQQILGQGPKLLIQFQNNGVVDDSQLPKDRFSAERLKGVDSTLKIQPAKLEDSAVYLCASSSTYEQYFGPGTRLTVT.

The chain recombines TRBV27 with TRBJ2-7, with D tentatively TRBD1 (5 bases). Germline V CDR1 and CDR2: MNHEY, SMNVEV (reference sequence). This CDR3 region has 15 residues. Trimming shortened V by 4 bases and J by 4 bases, and 17 bases separated the two germline ends. The CDR3: CASSSYPGQSYEQYF. The CDR3 nucleotides read TGTGCCAGCAGTTCTTATCCAGGGCAGAGTTACGAGCAGTACTTC.

The chain carries TRBV28 and TRBJ2-1; TRBD1 agrees at 7 bases. V gave up 8 bases and J gave up 9 bases; unmatched junction bases: 22. Germline V gives CDR1 MDHEN, CDR2 SYDVKM. This CDR3 spans 17 amino acids. As DNA, the CDR3 is TGTGCCAGCGAGCCCGCCGGGACAGAGTATGCCGAAGGTGAGCAGTTCTTC. Its translation: CASEPAGTEYAEGEQFF.

The gene calls are TRBV6-1 and TRBJ1-2; D gene unclear. CDR3 length: 16 amino acids. The V end lost 3 bases, the J end lost 1 base, and 15 bases lay between the germline ends. Germline loops: CDR1 MNHNS, CDR2 SASEGT. The DNA for the CDR3 is TGTGCCAGCAGTGACCTCTCGGGCAGAAGTAACTATGGCTACACCTTC. Its translation: CASSDLSGRSNYGYTF.

The genes are TRBV9 and TRBJ2-1; TRBD1 might be the D (5 bases). This CDR3 has 11 residues. The V end lost 10 bases, the J end lost 4 bases, and 9 bases lay between the germline ends. Germline CDR1 reads SGDLS; CDR2 reads YYNGEE. The CDR3 DNA reads as TGTGCCTCAGGGTTATACAATGAGCAGTTCTTC. This translates into CASGLYNEQFF.

This sequence joins TRBV2 and TRBJ2-1, with D uncertain. The CDR3 extends over 12 amino acids. Trimming stripped 2 bases from V and 8 bases from J, with 7 bases between. Germline V gene lookup returns CDR1 SNHLY and CDR2 FYNNEI. CDR3 protein: CASSESDDEQFF. The CDR3 coding sequence is TGTGCCAGCAGTGAATCCGACGATGAGCAGTTCTTC.

The chain uses TRBV15 and TRBJ1-1; a possible D gene is TRBD1 (6 bases). Trimming removed 2 bases at V and 5 bases at J, with 15 bases between. Germline CDR1 reads LNHNV; CDR2 reads YYDKDF (reference sequence). This CDR3 comprises 15 residues. The chain's CDR3 is CATSRSGGAVTEAFF. In nucleotides, the CDR3 is TGTGCCACCAGCAGAAGCGGGGGCGCCGTGACTGAAGCTTTCTTT.

The CDR3 bases are TGTGCCAGCAGTTACTCGAGAGGGAATCCTAATCAGCCCCAGCATTTT. It is translated as CASSYSRGNPNQPQHF. The chain links TRBV6-6 to TRBJ1-5; no clear D. This CDR3 contains 16 residues. V gave up 0 bases and J gave up 4 bases, with 13 bases separating them. Germline-derived CDR1 and CDR2 are MNHNY and SVGAGI (reference sequence).

The chain recombines TRBV11-2 with TRBJ1-2; 8 positions agree with TRBD1. From germline, CDR1 is SGHAT and CDR2 FQNNGV. V gave up 3 bases and J gave up 5 bases; unmatched junction bases: 2. The length of the CDR3 is 13 residues. CDR3 sequence reads: CASSFGTGYGYTF. Written as DNA, the CDR3 is TGTGCCAGCAGCTTCGGGACAGGATATGGCTACACCTTC.

This sequence joins TRBV7-2 and TRBJ1-3; D might be TRBD1 (5 bases). V was cut by 5 bases and J by 2 bases, with 19 bases left in between. The CDR3 sequence is 17 residues long. Per germline, CDR1 SGHTA and CDR2 FQGNSA. The CDR3 spells CASSLPGQGVPGNTIYF. The CDR3 DNA sequence: TGTGCCAGCAGCCTCCCCGGCCAGGGTGTCCCTGGAAACACCATATATTTT.

The rearrangement links TRBV29-1 to TRBJ2-1; TRBD1 agrees at 7 bases. J lost 0 bases, V lost 3 bases, and 11 bases had no gene match. The CDR3 is 17 amino acids. CDR1 SQVTM and CDR2 ANQGSEA come from the germline V gene. The CDR3 is CSVEGTDFQSSYNEQFF. For the CDR3, the DNA is TGCAGCGTTGAGGGGACAGACTTTCAAAGCTCCTACAATGAGCAGTTCTTC.

V usage is TRBV6-1 and J usage is TRBJ1-5, with unresolved D. Trimming pared 6 bases from V and 6 bases from J, leaving 15 bases between. CDR1 and CDR2 (germline): MNHNS, SASEGT. This CDR3 comprises 14 residues. The CDR3 DNA sequence: TGTGCCAGCAGGGAACTGAATTTGGGTCAGCCCCAGCATTTT. Translating gives CASRELNLGQPQHF.

The gene calls are TRBV4-3 and TRBJ2-1; D unresolved. The CDR3 has 14 amino acids. V lost 1 base and J lost 9, with 13 bases in between. The V gene's germline CDR1 is LGHNA and CDR2 YSLEER. CDR3 in amino acids: CASSQGQFWGEQFF. CDR3 bases: TGCGCCAGCAGCCAAGGTCAATTCTGGGGTGAGCAGTTCTTC.

Comment on this clone: The junction departs from germline at one end; a sequencing error may be responsible. V and J are TRBV7-9 and TRBJ2-1; possible D gene TRBD1, 6 bases. Germline CDR1 SEHNR, CDR2 FQNEAQ (reference sequence). This CDR3 contains 11 residues. The CDR3 nucleotides are TGTGCCAGCAGCTTAGGGGGGCCGAAGGTCTTC. This encodes CASSLGGPKVF.

The chain recombines TRBV30 with TRBJ2-3; maybe TRBD1 (5 bases). The CDR3 covers 14 residues. Germline CDR1 and CDR2: GTSNPN and SVGIG (reference sequence). Trimming cost V 4 bases and J 5 bases, with 16 bases left between them. The CDR3 reads CAWNYVGAGDTQYF. CDR3 DNA: TGTGCCTGGAACTATGTAGGGGCAGGAGATACGCAGTATTTT. Variable domain in full (rest from reference TRBV30 and TRBJ2-3): SQTIHQWPATLVQPVGSPLSLECTVEGTSNPNLYWYRQAAGRGLQLLFYSVGIGQISSEVPQNLSASRPQDRQFILSSKKLLLSDSGFYLCAWNYVGAGDTQYFGPGTRLTVL.

The chain combines TRBV28 with TRBJ1-5; no clear D. This CDR3 is built from 17 residues. The V gene's germline CDR1 is MDHEN and CDR2 SYDVKM. With 3 bases removed from V and 0 bases from J, the gap between germline ends came to 15 bases. CDR3 protein: CASSFGSSNPSNQPQHF. The CDR3 region has the DNA TGTGCCAGCAGTTTTGGTTCCAGCAACCCTAGCAATCAGCCCCAGCATTTT.

This chain joins TRBV7-3 and TRBJ2-3; 14 bases agree with TRBD2. Germline lookup yields CDR1 SGHTA and CDR2 FQGTGA. The CDR3 runs to 17 residues. V gave up 0 bases and J gave up 4 bases; unmatched junction bases: 3. The CDR3 region is CASSLTTSGRGADTQYF. CDR3 in DNA: TGTGCCAGCAGCTTAACGACTAGCGGGAGGGGGGCAGATACGCAGTATTTT.

The chain is built from TRBV13 and TRBJ1-1; tentative D call: TRBD1 (6 bases). The germline V gene has CDR1 PRHDT and CDR2 FYEKMQ (reference sequence). V was shortened by 4 bases and J by 6 bases, with 12 bases between the two germline ends. The CDR3 totals 13 residues. CDR3 bases: TGTGCCAGCAGCTCAGGACAGATACCTGAAGCTTTCTTT. Encoded protein: CASSSGQIPEAFF.

The chain couples TRBV9 to TRBJ1-2; D is unclear. The V gene's germline CDR1 is SGDLS and CDR2 YYNGEE. Between the trimmed V and J ends, which lost 3 bases and 8 bases, there was a span of 14 bases. There are 13 residues in the CDR3. The DNA of the CDR3 is TGTGCCAGCAGCGGGGAGGGCAAGAGCGGCTACACCTTC. The encoded protein is CASSGEGKSGYTF.

The genes are TRBV2 and TRBJ2-1; a possible D gene is TRBD1 (6 bases). The CDR3 is 14 amino acids. The germline V gene encodes CDR1 SNHLY and CDR2 FYNNEI. V was shortened by 5 bases and J by 6 bases, with 14 bases between the two germline ends. The CDR3 DNA sequence: TGTGCCAGCAGTCTTTGGGGGCTTGCCAATGAGCAGTTCTTC. This encodes CASSLWGLANEQFF.

The chain joins TRBV4-1 to TRBJ1-4; D remains ambiguous. Germline lookup yields CDR1 MGHRA and CDR2 YSYEKL. The CDR3 totals 14 residues. V was shortened by 5 bases and J by 4 bases, with 11 bases between the two germline ends. The CDR3 DNA sequence: TGCGCCAGCAGCATGGGGTGGGGTAATGAAAAACTGTTTTTT. Amino acid sequence: CASSMGWGNEKLFF.

The chain couples TRBV29-1 to TRBJ2-7; weak D call: TRBD1 (6 bases). The CDR3 length is 11 residues. V was trimmed by 5 bases and J by 4 bases, leaving 9 bases between them. Germline loops: CDR1 SQVTM, CDR2 ANQGSEA. Here the CDR3 DNA reads TGCAGCGTTTTACAGGGTTACGAGCAGTACTTC. Residues: CSVLQGYEQYF.

The rearrangement joins TRBV29-1 to TRBJ1-2, with D uncertain. In germline, CDR1 is SQVTM, CDR2 ANQGSEA. V was pared by 2 bases and J by 5 bases, with 12 bases between. The CDR3 covers 13 residues. The CDR3 is CSVESGDGYGYTF. CDR3 nucleotide sequence: TGCAGCGTTGAAAGTGGCGACGGGTATGGCTACACCTTC.

V and J are TRBV9 and TRBJ1-5; possible D gene TRBD1, 5 bases. In germline, CDR1 is SGDLS, CDR2 YYNGEE. Trimming removed 0 bases at V and 0 bases at J, with 7 bases between. The CDR3 covers 15 residues. The CDR3 region is CASSVGGDSNQPQHF. In DNA, the CDR3 is TGTGCCAGCAGCGTAGGGGGGGATAGCAATCAGCCCCAGCATTTT.

The chain recombines TRBV4-1 with TRBJ2-7, with TRBD2 identical over 12 bases. With 5 bases clipped from V and 7 bases from J, the junction kept 9 bases outside the gene matches. CDR1 MGHRA and CDR2 YSYEKL come from the germline V gene. The CDR3 spans 15 residues. The CDR3: CASSTTSGGSGEQYF. CDR3 coding DNA: TGCGCCAGCAGCACGACTAGCGGGGGCTCCGGAGAGCAGTACTTC.

The rearrangement uses TRBV4-1 and TRBJ2-7; 9 positions agree with TRBD1. V gave up 0 bases and J gave up 4 bases; unmatched junction bases: 4. The CDR3 spans 15 residues. Germline-derived CDR1 and CDR2 are MGHRA and YSYEKL. The CDR3: CASSQDVDRGYEQYF. The CDR3 DNA reads TGCGCCAGCAGCCAAGACGTGGACAGGGGTTACGAGCAGTACTTC.

This rearrangement joins TRBV11-2 to TRBJ2-7, with 9 nucleotides matching TRBD1. CDR1 and CDR2 from the germline V gene are SGHAT and FQNNGV. V was clipped by 6 bases and J by 0 bases; unmatched bases: 9. CDR3 length: 16 residues. The CDR3 coding sequence is TGTGCCAGCAGTCCCGTCCGGGACAGGGTCTCCTACGAGCAGTACTTC. Translation: CASSPVRDRVSYEQYF.

CDR3 DNA: TGTGCCAGCAGCTATCTAGCCGGCAATGAGCAGTTCTTC. As protein: CASSYLAGNEQFF. The V and J genes are TRBV7-3 and TRBJ2-1, with TRBD2 as a possible D gene (5 bases). Germline CDR1 and CDR2: SGHTA and FQGTGA. This CDR3 region has 13 residues. Trimming removed 4 bases at V and 6 bases at J, with 10 bases between.

The rearrangement links TRBV10-2 to TRBJ2-3; 11 bases agree with TRBD2. Germline V gives CDR1 WSHSY, CDR2 SAAADI. The V gene end was trimmed by 6 bases and the J gene end by 4 bases; junction bases not matched to a gene: 6. The CDR3 has 15 residues. The CDR3 sequence is CASSSSGGFADTQYF. The CDR3 DNA reads TGCGCCAGCAGCTCTAGCGGGGGGTTCGCAGATACGCAGTATTTT.

J is TRBJ1-1 and V is TRBV6-5, with D hard to call. Trimming pared 6 bases from V and 6 bases from J, leaving 11 bases between. Germline V gene data show CDR1 as MNHEY and CDR2 as SVGAGI. The CDR3 totals 12 residues. DNA of the CDR3: TGTGCCAGCAGAGGACTAAACGCTGAAGCTTTCTTT. Its protein product is CASRGLNAEAFF.

The rearrangement joins TRBV5-6 to TRBJ1-2; 9 positions agree with TRBD1. The V gene's germline CDR1 is SGHDT and CDR2 YYEEEE. Trimming at V came to 4 bases and at J to 4 bases, leaving 5 bases not matched to a gene. The CDR3 loop spans 14 amino acids. The CDR3 loop is CASSPTGGGYGYTF. As DNA, the CDR3 is TGTGCCAGCAGCCCGACAGGGGGAGGCTATGGCTACACCTTC. The whole variable domain, remainder taken from reference TRBV5-6 and TRBJ1-2, is DAGVTQSPTHLIKTRGQQVTLRCSPKSGHDTVSWYQQALGQGPQFIFQYYEEEERQRGNFPDRFSGHQFPNYSSELNVNALLLGDSALYLCASSPTGGGYGYTFGSGTRLTVV.

The chain recombines TRBV11-2 with TRBJ2-3; TRBD1 agrees at 8 bases. Germline V CDR1 and CDR2: SGHAT, FQNNGV. V gave up 5 bases and J gave up 4 bases; unmatched junction bases: 11. The CDR3 runs to 16 residues. The CDR3 region is CASSEDRVPVSDTQYF. The CDR3 nucleotides read TGTGCCAGCAGCGAGGACAGGGTACCCGTCTCAGATACGCAGTATTTT.